What follows are 2 T cell receptor beta chains derived from one specimen sequenced in a study of CD8+ T cells in alopecia areata. The authors extracted RNA and reverse transcribed it into cDNA as the sequencing template. This table comes from immunoSEQ multiplex PCR, and its TCRdb copy is limited to in-frame clones, with some not included. The sample includes 110,000 or so clones, roughly 60% of them seen just once. The treatment denotes: oral pan-JAK inhibitor, 5-10 mg twice daily. Sequences were derived from CD8+ T cells sorted from blood, sampled at week 4, from a patient treated with tofacitinib. The origin of the receptors is a human donor with alopecia areata.

The V gene is TRBV2, the J gene TRBJ2-7, with D tentatively TRBD2 (5 bases). This CDR3 contains 18 residues. Germline V gives CDR1 SNHLY, CDR2 FYNNEI. The ends were cut back, 8 bases at V and 2 bases at J, with 28 bases in the middle. The CDR3 DNA follows: TGTGCCAGCGAATCGCATCCATTCCGGCCCGAGGGCCCCTACGAGCAGTACTTC. The encoded protein is CASESHPFRPEGPYEQYF.

V is TRBV7-9 and J is TRBJ2-7; D remains unclear. The CDR3 extends over 12 amino acids. The germline gives CDR1 SEHNR, CDR2 FQNEAQ (reference sequence). The germline V and J ends were trimmed by 7 bases and 0 bases, with 7 bases remaining between them. For the CDR3, the DNA is TGTGCCAGCATAGGAAGCTCCTACGAGCAGTACTTC. It yields the protein CASIGSSYEQYF.